This TCR beta chain was obtained from a study of PD-L1 blockade in urothelial cancer. About the research overall: Of prior chemotherapy regimens, patients had received between 0 and 3. Analyses were performed on blood at 3 weeks after treatment start (the second dose) and at 6 weeks. Specimens of blood held a median count of roughly 150,000 T cells. Findings of the study overall: Durable-benefit patients expanded tumor-associated blood clones more at 3 weeks.

As for this clone: What it binds is not known.

The V gene's germline CDR1 is SGDLS and CDR2 YYNGEE. This CDR3 has 15 residues. The V gene end was trimmed by 0 bases and the J gene end by 4 bases; junction bases not matched to a gene: 7. This table comes from immunoSEQ multiplex PCR, and its TCRdb copy is limited to in-frame clones, with some not included. Here the sample spans tens of thousands of clones, less than 90% being singletons. This TCR was recovered from a man in his sixties or seventies with urothelial cancer. The chain employs TRBV9 and TRBJ2-7, with 7 positions matching TRBD1. Sequencing used PBMCs, obtained around atezolizumab (anti-PD-L1) treatment. The chain's CDR3 is CASSVGRGYLYEQYF. CDR3 in DNA: TGTGCCAGCAGCGTAGGCAGGGGGTATTTATACGAGCAGTACTTC.